This T cell receptor (beta chain) was identified in a study of identical twins. Broader study findings: Out-of-frame alpha sequences shared by twins were enriched for low generation probability.

TCRdb reprocessed the 5' RACE reads with MiXCR, giving one entry per CDR3 protein. The repertoire has 650,000 to 750,000 distinct CDR3 sequences, 21% of them found once; the top ten carry approximately 4.3%. With V trimmed by 3 bases and J by 1 base, 1 base remained unmatched. The CDR3 sequence is 15 residues long. The germline V gene has CDR1 SGHRS and CDR2 YFSETQ. On this clonotype itself: Its antigen is still unknown.

These data are also associated with another study on T cells expressing NK-cell markers.

This chain joins TRBV5-1 and TRBJ2-2, with 9 bases aligning to TRBD1. The sequenced sample was PBMCs. The receptor was isolated from a woman younger than 30 in good health. Here the CDR3 DNA reads TGCGCCAGCAGCTGGGGACAGGGGAACACCGGGGAGCTGTTTTTT. Translated: CASSWGQGNTGELFF.